This record concerns one T cell receptor beta chain sequence. The record originates from a study of technical replicates of blood from a handful of donors. Assay used: immunoSEQ multiplex PCR; TCRdb lists only in-frame clones, some missing. The sample lists tens of thousands of clones, 85% to 90% occurring once. CDR1 and CDR2 (germline): MGHRA, YSYEKL. This CDR3 contains 14 residues. V was clipped by 11 bases and J by 0 bases; unmatched bases: 5. The chain is built from TRBV4-1 and TRBJ2-3, with 10 bases matching TRBD2. This clonotype was obtained from a human donor in good health. Some clones in this sample may be carry-over from other donors' samples. Sequencing was carried out using PBMCs. CDR3 nucleotides: TGCGCCGGTAGCGGGGGGCTCAGCACAGATACGCAGTATTTT. This encodes CAGSGGLSTDTQYF.